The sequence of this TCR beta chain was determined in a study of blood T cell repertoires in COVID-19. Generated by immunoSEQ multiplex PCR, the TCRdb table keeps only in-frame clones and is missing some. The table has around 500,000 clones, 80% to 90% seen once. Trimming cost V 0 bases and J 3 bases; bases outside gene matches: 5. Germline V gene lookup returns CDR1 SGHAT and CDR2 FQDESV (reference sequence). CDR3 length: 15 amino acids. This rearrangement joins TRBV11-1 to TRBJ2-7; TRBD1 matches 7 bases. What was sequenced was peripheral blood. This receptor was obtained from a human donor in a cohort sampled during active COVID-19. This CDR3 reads CASSLAQGGIYEQYF. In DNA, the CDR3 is TGTGCCAGCAGCTTAGCGCAAGGGGGCATCTACGAGCAGTACTTC.